This T cell receptor (beta chain) is from a study of blood T cells in healthy people across ages. Using a J-beta primer mix together with a sample-barcoded 5' primer, a second PCR was run for roughly 7 to 11 cycles. TCRdb reprocessed the 5' RACE reads via MiXCR and lists one record per CDR3 protein. Among some 1.4 million distinct CDR3 sequences listed, roughly 45% were seen once. Comments on this clonotype: A much larger clone is a single base away; this may be a read error.

V lost 5 bases and J 5 bases, leaving 15 bases between the germline ends. The CDR3 is made up of 14 amino acids. Per the germline V gene, CDR1 is MDHEN and CDR2 is SYDVKM. The source of this sequence is a young woman in good health. The chain couples TRBV28 to TRBJ1-2, with TRBD1 as a possible D gene (6 bases). The sequenced sample was blood. CDR3 in amino acids: CASSRSVQGYGYTF. The CDR3 DNA reads TGTGCCAGCAGTCGGAGCGTACAGGGTTATGGCTACACCTTC.